This entry lists 5 T cell receptor beta chains sequenced from one sample in a study of CD8+CD57+ T cells in acquired aplastic anemia. Genomic DNA served as template for TCR beta VDJ and CDR3 profiling. From the reads, TCRdb called clonotypes with MiXCR, one entry per CDR3 protein. The sample lists 300,000 or so distinct CDR3 sequences, 50% to 65% occurring once. The patients chosen for sequencing had shown expansion of CD8+CD57+ cells (detected by flow cytometry). Specimen: sorted CD4+, CD8+, or CD8+CD57+ T cells (not recorded which) from PBMCs. Receptors originate from a human donor with aplastic anemia.

This chain connects TRBV5-8 to TRBJ1-1; D might be TRBD1 (6 bases). The V and J ends lost 3 bases and 6 bases respectively, with 15 bases between them. The CDR3 loop spans 14 amino acids. Per germline, CDR1 SGHTS and CDR2 YDEGEE. CDR3 sequence reads: CASSSQGIPAEAFF. DNA for the CDR3: TGTGCCAGCAGCTCACAGGGTATTCCGGCTGAAGCTTTCTTT.

V is TRBV7-9 and J is TRBJ2-7; D is unclear. Trimming removed 4 bases from V and 3 bases from J, with 13 bases in between. The CDR3 runs to 14 residues. CDR1 and CDR2 (germline): SEHNR, FQNEAQ (reference sequence). CDR3 bases: TGTGCCAGCAGCTCCCCGACCCCATACTACGAGCAGTACTTC. Its translation: CASSSPTPYYEQYF.

The V call is TRBV7-8, the J call TRBJ2-7; a weak D match, TRBD1 (6 bases). The CDR3 is made up of 15 amino acids. Trimming took 4 bases from V and 0 from J, leaving 13 bases between them. Germline-derived CDR1 and CDR2 are SGHVS and FQNEAQ. The CDR3 nucleotides read TGTGCCAGCAGCTCGGAAATGGACAGCTCCTACGAGCAGTACTTC. Protein: CASSSEMDSSYEQYF.

This clonotype was picked up a small number of times. The genes are TRBV20-1 and TRBJ2-1; 7 nucleotides match TRBD1. Germline CDR1 is DFQATT and CDR2 is SNEGSKA (reference sequence). The V and J ends lost 3 bases and 3 bases, in that order; junction bases with no gene match: 8. This CDR3 region has 15 residues. The CDR3 loop reads CSASFSGTDYNEQFF. CDR3 DNA sequence: TGCAGTGCTAGCTTTTCGGGGACAGACTACAATGAGCAGTTCTTC.

The V gene is TRBV20-1, the J gene TRBJ2-5; TRBD2 is a possible D gene (5 bases). CDR1 and CDR2 from the germline V gene are DFQATT and SNEGSKA (reference sequence). Trimming stripped 0 bases from V and 7 bases from J, with 12 bases between. The CDR3 is made up of 13 amino acids. The CDR3 DNA follows: TGCAGTGCTAGAGACGAGGGCCCCGGGACCCAGTACTTC. This gives the protein CSARDEGPGTQYF.